Included here is one TCR beta chain sequence, with context. The target antigen is unknown. This specimen comes from a study of cytomegalovirus exposure and HLA in healthy donors. This CDR3 is 16 amino acids long. V lost 1 base and J lost 3; bases outside the gene matches: 6. The germline V gene encodes CDR1 SEHNR and CDR2 FQNEAQ (reference sequence). General observations from the study: Later, an analysis showed that TCR beta chains associated with HLA were more clonally expanded than others that were equally common. It was reported in a later analysis that an Asian-associated ancestry cluster showed fewer N-insertions than the approximately 670-donor mean.

Primers for the PCR totalled 60 Vbeta and 13 Jbeta. Assay: immunoSEQ multiplex PCR; the TCRdb copy retains only in-frame clones and omits some. In the table there are approximately 150,000 clones, roughly four fifths of which are singletons. The chain links TRBV7-9 to TRBJ2-5, with TRBD2 matching over 9 bases. This TCR was recovered from a woman aged 40 to 50 in good health and CMV-seronegative. Sample: PBMCs. In DNA form, the CDR3 reads TGTGCCAGCAGCTTAGGCGCGACTAGCGGCAAAGAGACCCAGTACTTC. This gives the protein CASSLGATSGKETQYF. Drawing the rest from reference TRBV7-9 and TRBJ2-5, the complete variable domain is DTGVSQNPRHKITKRGQNVTFRCDPISEHNRLYWYRQTLGQGPEFLTYFQNEAQLEKSRLLSDRFSAERPKGSFSTLEIQRTEQGDSAMYLCASSLGATSGKETQYFGPGTRLLVL.